The 20 T cell receptor beta chains given below trace back to one sample, sequenced in a study of vaccination and CD4 T cells after COVID-19. The Oncomine TCR Beta short-read assay sequenced DNA from cultured CD4+ T cells. Using its own MiXCR run on the PCR reads, TCRdb lists one record per CDR3 protein. This table has approximately 23,000 distinct CDR3 sequences, 50% appearing once. Treatment specified: roughly 10-day PBMC culture with coronavirus spike peptide pools or control peptides (ViraFEST assay). The antigens these receptors bind are not known. Sequencing was performed on CD4+ T cells from blood, cultured in vitro, taken before SARS-CoV-2 vaccination. The receptors were sampled from a human donor who received a COVID-19 vaccine.

This clonotype was observed a handful of times. CDR3: CASSLGYQETQYF. CDR3 nucleotides: TGCGCCAGCAGCTTGGGGTACCAAGAGACCCAGTACTTC. J is TRBJ2-5 and V is TRBV5-1; no clear D. The V gene's germline CDR1 is SGHRS and CDR2 YFSETQ. The V gene lost 0 bases and the J gene lost 0 bases, with 3 bases spanning the gap. CDR3 size: 13 residues. Variable domain in full (rest from reference TRBV5-1 and TRBJ2-5): KAGVTQTPRYLIKTRGQQVTLSCSPISGHRSVSWYQQTPGQGLQFLFEYFSETQRNKGNFPGRFSGRQFSNSRSEMNVSTLELGDSALYLCASSLGYQETQYFGPGTRLLVL.

This clonotype was counted a few times. The genes are TRBV7-2 and TRBJ2-1; D may be TRBD1 (6 bases). V lost 3 bases and J 4 bases, leaving 10 bases between the germline ends. The germline V gene has CDR1 SGHTA and CDR2 FQGNSA. The CDR3 extends over 14 amino acids. CDR3 sequence: CASSLDRGYNEQFF. The CDR3 DNA follows: TGTGCCAGCAGCTTGGACAGAGGGTACAATGAGCAGTTCTTC.

This clonotype was counted a few times. The V gene is TRBV30, the J gene TRBJ1-5; TRBD1 is a possible D gene (5 bases). This CDR3 contains 14 residues. Germline CDR1 GTSNPN, CDR2 SVGIG (reference sequence). V was pared by 4 bases and J by 5 bases, with 15 bases between. CDR3 in DNA: TGTGCCTGGACCCCGGGGACGAGCGATCAGCCCCAGCATTTT. Protein product: CAWTPGTSDQPQHF.

The chain recombines TRBV11-3 with TRBJ2-1, with 12 bases that match TRBD2. This CDR3 region has 18 residues. V gave up 4 bases and J gave up 8 bases; unmatched junction bases: 15. Looked up from germline, CDR1 is SGHNT and CDR2 is YENEEA. The CDR3 coding sequence is TGTGCCAGCAGCTCCGTCACGACTAGCGGGGGTTATTTAGATGAGCAGTTCTTC. Translation gives CASSSVTTSGGYLDEQFF.

The rearrangement uses TRBV6-1 and TRBJ2-7; D tentatively fits TRBD1 or TRBD2 (6 bases each). This CDR3 is built from 17 residues. V was trimmed by 6 bases and J by 0 bases, leaving 21 bases between them. Germline V gene lookup returns CDR1 MNHNS and CDR2 SASEGT. The CDR3 sequence is CASREETGRYPSYEQYF. In DNA, the CDR3 is TGTGCCAGCAGAGAGGAAACAGGGAGGTACCCCTCCTACGAGCAGTACTTC.

The CDR3 reads CASGRGRGEQYF. The CDR3, as DNA: TGTGCCAGCGGCAGGGGGCGCGGCGAGCAGTACTTC. The genes are TRBV2 and TRBJ2-7, with 8 bases aligning to TRBD1. The trim removed 8 bases at V and 6 bases at J, leaving 6 bases unmatched. Germline values: CDR1 SNHLY, CDR2 FYNNEI. The CDR3 runs to 12 residues.

The V and J genes are TRBV5-1 and TRBJ2-3, with TRBD1 matching over 10 bases. CDR3 length: 17 residues. Germline V gives CDR1 SGHRS, CDR2 YFSETQ. V shed 0 bases, J shed 4 bases, and the junction held 8 bases outside the gene matches. CDR3 amino acids: CASSLGDRGRWADTQYF. DNA for the CDR3: TGCGCCAGCAGCTTGGGTGACAGGGGGCGATGGGCAGATACGCAGTATTTT.

The chain combines TRBV11-2 with TRBJ2-3; maybe TRBD2 (6 bases). The CDR3 runs to 13 residues. CDR1 and CDR2 from the germline V gene are SGHAT and FQNNGV. V shed 6 bases and J shed 4 bases, with 11 bases lying between them. CDR3 DNA sequence: TGTGCCAGCAGAGAGACTAGGGCAGATACGCAGTATTTT. Protein sequence: CASRETRADTQYF.

A few counts support this clonotype. The J gene is TRBJ1-1, the V gene TRBV7-8; maybe TRBD1 (5 bases). In germline, CDR1 is SGHVS, CDR2 FQNEAQ. The CDR3 sequence is 14 residues long. V dropped 5 bases and J dropped 4 bases, with 14 bases sitting between them. The chain's CDR3 is CASSTRTGPTEAFF. The CDR3 nucleotides read TGTGCCAGCAGCACCAGGACGGGGCCCACTGAAGCTTTCTTT.

The rearrangement joins TRBV11-2 to TRBJ2-3; D is unclear. The CDR3 extends over 13 amino acids. CDR1 SGHAT and CDR2 FQNNGV come from the germline V gene. V was pared by 5 bases and J by 0 bases, with 6 bases between. The CDR3 nucleotides read TGTGCCAGCAGCAATCCAAGCACAGATACGCAGTATTTT. Protein sequence: CASSNPSTDTQYF.

This clonotype is classed as medium-sized (0.01 to 0.1%). The chain recombines TRBV6-1 with TRBJ2-5; 9 positions agree with TRBD2. CDR3 length equals 15 residues. The trim removed 8 bases at V and 1 base at J, leaving 8 bases unmatched. Germline CDR1 and CDR2: MNHNS and SASEGT. The CDR3 loop reads CASGRERGAQETQYF. The CDR3 coding sequence is TGTGCCAGCGGACGAGAGCGGGGGGCCCAAGAGACCCAGTACTTC.

This chain joins TRBV2 and TRBJ2-5; 9 nucleotides line up with TRBD1. Germline values: CDR1 SNHLY, CDR2 FYNNEI. The V gene end was trimmed by 6 bases and the J gene end by 1 base; junction bases not matched to a gene: 3. This CDR3 is 14 amino acids long. The CDR3 region is CASRQGAIQETQYF. The CDR3 nucleotides read TGTGCCAGCAGACAGGGGGCAATCCAAGAGACCCAGTACTTC.

This rearrangement joins TRBV24-1 to TRBJ1-5, with D hard to call. Germline V CDR1 and CDR2: KGHDR, SFDVKD. CDR3 length: 13 residues. V lost 9 bases and J lost 0, with 8 bases in between. CDR3 coding DNA: TGTGCCACCTCAAAGAATAGCAATCAGCCCCAGCATTTT. Translation gives CATSKNSNQPQHF.

The rearrangement links TRBV6-1 to TRBJ2-7; 9 nucleotides match TRBD1. Germline loops: CDR1 MNHNS, CDR2 SASEGT. This CDR3 is 14 amino acids long. With 7 bases clipped from V and 3 bases from J, the junction kept 7 bases outside the gene matches. The CDR3, as DNA: TGTGCCAGCAACAGCCTGGACAGGGGCTACGAGCAGTACTTC. It encodes CASNSLDRGYEQYF.

This clonotype is a singleton in its sample. The genes are TRBV20-1 and TRBJ2-1, with 12 bases that match TRBD2. The CDR3 is made up of 16 amino acids. The germline V gene encodes CDR1 DFQATT and CDR2 SNEGSKA (reference sequence). Trimming at V came to 3 bases and at J to 7 bases, leaving 10 bases not matched to a gene. This chain's CDR3 is CSARTSGGRIWNEQFF. CDR3 bases: TGCAGTGCTAGGACTAGCGGGGGCCGGATATGGAATGAGCAGTTCTTC.

The chain carries TRBV10-1 and TRBJ2-5; 10 bases agree with TRBD2. Trimming at V came to 0 bases and at J to 4 bases, leaving 5 bases not matched to a gene. The CDR3 is made up of 16 amino acids. Germline loops: CDR1 WNHNN, CDR2 SYGVQD (reference sequence). The CDR3 DNA sequence: TGCGCCAGCAGTGAGTCGGCTAGCGGGGGTGTAGAGACCCAGTACTTC. Translated, it gives CASSESASGGVETQYF.

This clonotype was recorded only once. The chain employs TRBV12-3 or TRBV12-4 and TRBJ1-5; maybe TRBD1 (5 bases). With 2 bases removed from V and 5 bases from J, the gap between germline ends came to 10 bases. CDR3 size: 14 residues. CDR3 amino acids: CASSLNGGDQPQHF. The DNA for the CDR3 is TGTGCCAGCAGTTTAAATGGGGGAGATCAGCCCCAGCATTTT.

This clonotype was counted a few times. The chain is built from TRBV20-1 and TRBJ1-6; 9 nucleotides align to TRBD1. Looked up from germline, CDR1 is DFQATT and CDR2 is SNEGSKA (reference sequence). The CDR3 length is 15 residues. V lost 3 bases to trimming and J lost 8 bases; unmatched junction nucleotides: 8. For the CDR3, the DNA is TGCAGTGCTAGGCGTAACAGGGGGCGGGATTCACCCCTCCACTTT. Protein sequence: CSARRNRGRDSPLHF.

The chain uses TRBV12-5 and TRBJ2-3, with unresolved D. The CDR3 sequence is 13 residues long. CDR1 is LGHNT and CDR2 is FRNRAP in the germline V gene. Trimming took off 6 bases at V and 4 bases at J, with 11 bases between the two ends. CDR3 protein: CASGLSEADTQYF. The CDR3 nucleotides read TGTGCTAGTGGCCTGAGTGAGGCAGATACGCAGTATTTT.

The chain carries TRBV29-1 and TRBJ2-2; D could derive from TRBD1 or TRBD2 (7 bases each). Between the trimmed V and J ends, which lost 4 bases and 2 bases, there was a span of 14 bases. The CDR3 contains 15 residues. CDR1 and CDR2 from the germline V gene are SQVTM and ANQGSEA. The CDR3 nucleotides read TGCAGCGTTGGGGGGGGACAGCCAAACACCGGGGAGCTGTTTTTT. Its protein product is CSVGGGQPNTGELFF.